This is a list of T cell receptor beta chains from one sample in a study of T cell responses to AZD1222 COVID-19 vaccine. Profiling relied on immunoSEQ multiplex PCR, and the TCRdb table lists in-frame clones only, not all of them. The table includes approximately 260,000 clones, approximately 93% detected once. Sequencing used peripheral blood, obtained on day 0 of AZD1222 vaccination. The receptors come from an adult in good health. CDR3s leave out the opening cysteine and the closing phenylalanine or tryptophan. Each record gives: V gene, D gene, CDR3 protein. The D gene is left open where the match is weak.

TRBV5-1	.	ASSLAGGLPPETQY
TRBV15	.	ATSRKGDEAF
TRBV24-1	TRBD1	ATSDWRTGVTGELF
TRBV6-2/TRBV6-3	.	ASSYRLEYEQY
TRBV20-1	.	SASGGWSSGNTIY
TRBV19	TRBD1	ASSAEDRGGTEAF
TRBV3-1/TRBV3-2	.	ASSQDLVERTYNEQF
TRBV7-8	TRBD2	ASTRGGLAGETQY
TRBV28	TRBD2	ASSLTREAGEQY
TRBV5-4	TRBD2	ASSLGSGGPRGQF
TRBV6-5	.	ASSVGVRGSGELF
TRBV4-2	.	ASSQERRGTEAF
TRBV7-2	TRBD2	ASSSTSGYYEQY
TRBV2	.	ASTVTDRSQPQH
TRBV28	TRBD1	ASTRSTGTNTEAF
TRBV7-8	TRBD1	ASSRGTGGNQPQH
TRBV9	TRBD1	ASSPPGQGGTGELF
TRBV5-8	.	ASSWAGSSGANVLT
TRBV5-1	.	ASSLGRTNSPLH
TRBV30	TRBD1	AWSLRQGARNNQPQH
TRBV7-3	TRBD2	ASSRTGTSGTDTQY
TRBV10-3	.	AISEGGSNQPQH
TRBV12-5	.	ASGLTETDTQY
TRBV28	TRBD1	ASARQGAGGYT
TRBV3-1/TRBV3-2	.	ASSQLGAETQY
TRBV12-3/TRBV12-4	.	ASSFLDTQY
TRBV19	.	ASKGDHHEQY
TRBV27	.	ASSTRPYGGNEQF
TRBV7-9	.	ASSFPFTGSEQF
TRBV5-1	.	ASSPSRDEQY
TRBV3-1/TRBV3-2	TRBD2	ASSSRLAGGYNEQF